This T cell receptor beta chain was identified during a study of spatial heterogeneity in lung cancer. With 7 bases removed from V and 0 bases from J, the gap between germline ends came to 8 bases. Germline assignment: CDR1 SGDLS and CDR2 YYNGEE. The length of the CDR3 is 14 residues. General study points: How many expanded intratumoral alpha and beta TCRs were present tracked the tumor mutation count, which was a count of nonsynonymous mutations.

As to time point: sample taken at primary tumor resection. Unsorted whole RNA samples from tumor, nontumor lung or frozen PBMC were sequenced. TCRdb independently ran MiXCR on the 5' RACE reads; one entry per CDR3 protein. The profile covers about 27,000 distinct CDR3 sequences, with approximately 6.9% appearing a single time and more than 20% taken by the ten largest. This clonotype was counted a few times. Its antigen remains unidentified. This sequence joins TRBV9 and TRBJ2-6; D remains ambiguous. The clonotype was recovered from a male donor with early-stage non-small cell lung cancer. Source: lung tumor tissue, taken at surgery. The CDR3 DNA reads TGTGCCAGCGCCCCGCCCTCTGGGGCCAACGTCCTGACTTTC. It translates to CASAPPSGANVLTF.